This TCR beta chain was retrieved from a study of T cells in Graves' hyperthyroidism and ophthalmopathy. Germline CDR1 and CDR2: MDHEN and SYDVKM. V was trimmed by 6 bases and J by 0 bases, leaving 16 bases between them. This CDR3 is 16 amino acids long. This clonotype has at least ten counts. What was amplified from RNA transcripts were TCR beta CDR3 regions. Primed by the HTBI set, a first-round RT-PCR was run on the TCR CDR3. TCRdb re-called the multiplex PCR reads with MiXCR, one entry per CDR3 protein. The sample includes approximately 210,000 distinct CDR3 sequences, more than 15% of them seen just once.

The chain links TRBV28 to TRBJ2-3, with D possibly being TRBD1 (6 bases). Material for sequencing was blood. This clonotype was obtained from a man aged 50-60 years with Graves' hyperthyroidism. CDR3 protein: CASSVPRTDSTDTQYF. CDR3 in DNA: TGTGCCAGCAGCGTCCCAAGGACAGATAGCACAGATACGCAGTATTTT.